Shown below are 14 T cell receptor beta chains from a single sample sequenced in a study of blood T cell repertoires in COVID-19. Using immunoSEQ multiplex PCR, the repertoire was profiled, and TCRdb retains in-frame clones only, with some absent. The table includes around 250,000 clones, around nine tenths detected once. The sample taken for sequencing was peripheral blood. These receptors all stem from a woman in her 40s who had recovered from COVID-19.

V usage is TRBV10-3 and J usage is TRBJ2-7, with TRBD2 identical over 7 bases. J was trimmed by 0 bases and V by 0 bases; bases with no gene match: 5. CDR1 ENHRY and CDR2 SYGVKD come from the germline V gene. The CDR3 spans 16 residues. Here the CDR3 reads CAISESGAGSSYEQYF. The CDR3 DNA is TGTGCCATCAGTGAGTCGGGAGCGGGGAGCTCCTACGAGCAGTACTTC.

The rearrangement links TRBV29-1 to TRBJ1-1; D uncertain. This CDR3 comprises 10 residues. Looked up from germline, CDR1 is SQVTM and CDR2 is ANQGSEA. V gave up 7 bases and J gave up 4 bases, with 7 bases separating them. CDR3 region: CSAGGTEAFF. The CDR3 coding sequence is TGCAGCGCAGGAGGCACTGAAGCTTTCTTT.

This rearrangement joins TRBV28 to TRBJ2-5; 7 bases fit TRBD2. V was pared by 4 bases and J by 5 bases, with 7 bases of the junction left unmatched. Germline V gene sequence: CDR1 MDHEN, CDR2 SYDVKM. The CDR3 totals 14 residues. CDR3 in amino acids: CASSWSGNRETQYF. In DNA form, the CDR3 reads TGTGCCAGCAGTTGGAGCGGGAACCGGGAGACCCAGTACTTC.

This clone was seen only once. The V gene is TRBV18, the J gene TRBJ2-7; a possible D gene is TRBD2 (6 bases). This CDR3 is built from 11 residues. CDR1 and CDR2 (germline): KGHSH, LQKENI. Trimming pared 6 bases from V and 5 bases from J, leaving 8 bases between. The CDR3 loop reads CASSGGDEQYF. CDR3 in DNA: TGTGCCAGCTCCGGAGGGGACGAGCAGTACTTC.

This chain links TRBV5-1 with TRBJ2-3; 9 positions match TRBD2. Germline V gene data show CDR1 as SGHRS and CDR2 as YFSETQ. This CDR3 is 14 amino acids long. With 8 bases clipped from V and 2 bases from J, the junction kept 6 bases outside the gene matches. The CDR3 loop reads CASSTSGHTDTQYF. Here the CDR3 DNA reads TGCGCCAGTTCGACTAGCGGTCACACAGATACGCAGTATTTT.

The chain couples TRBV19 to TRBJ2-2, with D perhaps matching TRBD1 (5 bases). The germline V and J ends were trimmed by 8 bases and 8 bases, with 15 bases remaining between them. The CDR3 runs to 13 residues. The V gene's germline CDR1 is LNHDA and CDR2 SQIVND (reference sequence). The CDR3 DNA reads as TGTGCCAGTCGTAGTATACAGGAAGGGGAGCTGTTTTTT. As protein: CASRSIQEGELFF.

CDR3: CASSLGQGYEQYF. In DNA form, the CDR3 reads TGTGCCAGCAGCTTAGGGCAGGGCTACGAGCAGTACTTC. The rearrangement joins TRBV13 to TRBJ2-7, with a weak D call TRBD1 (5 bases). CDR1 PRHDT and CDR2 FYEKMQ come from the germline V gene (reference sequence). V shed 0 bases and J shed 3 bases, with 6 bases lying between them. The CDR3 contains 13 residues.

This chain uses TRBV2 with TRBJ2-4, with 11 bases that match TRBD1. Trimming cost V 8 bases and J 2 bases; bases outside gene matches: 5. The germline gives CDR1 SNHLY, CDR2 FYNNEI. The CDR3 contains 15 residues. CDR3 region: CASSGQGATKNIQYF. CDR3 coding DNA: TGTGCCAGCTCAGGACAGGGGGCTACCAAAAACATTCAGTACTTC.

This clone was picked up a small number of times. The chain has TRBV7-9 and TRBJ2-7; 11 nucleotides align to TRBD2. Trimming at V came to 5 bases and at J to 2 bases, leaving 5 bases not matched to a gene. There are 15 residues in the CDR3. The V gene's germline CDR1 is SEHNR and CDR2 FQNEAQ (reference sequence). CDR3 bases: TGTGCCAGCAGCAAACTAGCGGGAGTGGCCTACGAGCAGTACTTC. This sequence encodes CASSKLAGVAYEQYF.

V is TRBV9 and J is TRBJ2-7, with 10 bases lining up with TRBD2. The CDR3 is made up of 16 amino acids. The germline V gene encodes CDR1 SGDLS and CDR2 YYNGEE. V lost 4 bases and J lost 1; bases outside the gene matches: 8. CDR3 coding DNA: TGTGCCAGCAGCTCCAGAGCTAGCGGGGGTTCCTACGAGCAGTACTTC. It is translated as CASSSRASGGSYEQYF.

This CDR3 is CASSPNRLAGNYEQYF. In DNA form, the CDR3 reads TGTGCCAGTAGCCCAAATAGACTAGCGGGCAACTACGAGCAGTACTTC. The gene calls are TRBV19 and TRBJ2-7; 10 nucleotides line up with TRBD2. The germline gives CDR1 LNHDA, CDR2 SQIVND (reference sequence). The V gene end was trimmed by 6 bases and the J gene end by 3 bases; junction bases not matched to a gene: 11. CDR3 length: 16 amino acids.

The CDR3 nucleotides are TGTGCCAGCAGTCCAGAGTCGGTGACTAGCGGCCTCTCCTACGAGCAGTACTTC. Its translation is CASSPESVTSGLSYEQYF. The chain couples TRBV7-8 to TRBJ2-7; 9 nucleotides agree with TRBD2. This CDR3 comprises 18 residues. The germline V gene has CDR1 SGHVS and CDR2 FQNEAQ. Trimming took 6 bases from V and 0 from J; bases not matched to a gene: 15.

The rearrangement uses TRBV4-1 and TRBJ2-2; TRBD2 aligns across 10 bases. Germline V gene data show CDR1 as MGHRA and CDR2 as YSYEKL. With 4 bases clipped from V and 1 base from J, the junction kept 0 bases outside the gene matches. This CDR3 has 15 residues. The CDR3 sequence: CASSRTSGNTGELFF. The CDR3 bases are TGCGCCAGCAGCCGGACTAGCGGGAACACCGGGGAGCTGTTTTTT.

The V call is TRBV3-1 (or the pseudogene TRBV3-2), the J call TRBJ2-7, with TRBD2 identical over 8 bases. Germline V CDR1 and CDR2: LGHDT, YNNKEL (reference sequence). V dropped 1 base and J dropped 2; count of bases not matched to a gene: 4. The CDR3 has 15 residues. The CDR3 bases are TGTGCCAGCAGCCAAGGTTCCGGGGGGGCCTACGAGCAGTACTTC. It is translated as CASSQGSGGAYEQYF.